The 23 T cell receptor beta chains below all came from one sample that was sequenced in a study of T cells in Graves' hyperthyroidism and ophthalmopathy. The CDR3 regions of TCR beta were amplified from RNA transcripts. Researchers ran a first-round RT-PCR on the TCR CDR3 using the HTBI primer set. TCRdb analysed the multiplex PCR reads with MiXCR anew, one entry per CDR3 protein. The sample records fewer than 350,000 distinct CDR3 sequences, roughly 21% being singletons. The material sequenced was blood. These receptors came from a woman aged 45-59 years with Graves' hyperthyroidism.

CDR3: CASSLEASGSKVEQFF. CDR3 nucleotide sequence: TGTGCCAGCAGCTTAGAGGCTAGCGGGAGTAAGGTTGAGCAGTTCTTC. This rearrangement joins TRBV7-2 to TRBJ2-1; the match to TRBD2 covers 10 bases. J gave up 9 bases and V 1 base, and 9 bases lay outside the gene matches. CDR3 size: 16 residues. Germline values: CDR1 SGHTA, CDR2 FQGNSA. The whole variable domain, filled in from reference TRBV7-2 and TRBJ2-1, reads GAGVSQSPSNKVTEKGKDVELRCDPISGHTALYWYRQSLGQGLEFLIYFQGNSAPDKSGLPSDRFSAERTGGSVSTLTIQRTQQEDSAVYLCASSLEASGSKVEQFFGPGTRLTVL.

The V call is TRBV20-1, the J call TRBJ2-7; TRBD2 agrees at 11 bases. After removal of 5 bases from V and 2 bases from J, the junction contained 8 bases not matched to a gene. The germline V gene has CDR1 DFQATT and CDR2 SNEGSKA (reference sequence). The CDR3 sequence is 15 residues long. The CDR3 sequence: CSARSGTSGAYEQYF. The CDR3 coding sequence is TGCAGTGCTCGGTCGGGGACTAGCGGAGCCTACGAGCAGTACTTC.

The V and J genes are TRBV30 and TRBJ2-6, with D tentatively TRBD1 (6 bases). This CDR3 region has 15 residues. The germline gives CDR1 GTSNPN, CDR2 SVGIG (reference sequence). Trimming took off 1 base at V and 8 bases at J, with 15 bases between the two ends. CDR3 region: CAWSGGRTSTNVLTF. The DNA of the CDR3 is TGTGCCTGGAGTGGGGGGCGTACTTCAACCAACGTCCTGACTTTC.

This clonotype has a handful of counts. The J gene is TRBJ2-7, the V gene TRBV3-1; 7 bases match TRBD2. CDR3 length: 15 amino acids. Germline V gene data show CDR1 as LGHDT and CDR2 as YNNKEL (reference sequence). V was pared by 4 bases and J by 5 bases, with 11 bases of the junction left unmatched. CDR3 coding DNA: TGTGCCAGCAGCCCAGACGGGGCGGGAGTGGACGAGCAGTACTTC. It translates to CASSPDGAGVDEQYF.

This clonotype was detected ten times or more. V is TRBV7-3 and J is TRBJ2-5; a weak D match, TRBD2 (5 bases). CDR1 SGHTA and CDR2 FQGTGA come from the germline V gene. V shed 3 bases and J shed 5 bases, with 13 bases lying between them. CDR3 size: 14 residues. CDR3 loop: CASSLNGLGETQYF. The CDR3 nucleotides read TGTGCCAGCAGCTTGAATGGACTTGGGGAGACCCAGTACTTC.

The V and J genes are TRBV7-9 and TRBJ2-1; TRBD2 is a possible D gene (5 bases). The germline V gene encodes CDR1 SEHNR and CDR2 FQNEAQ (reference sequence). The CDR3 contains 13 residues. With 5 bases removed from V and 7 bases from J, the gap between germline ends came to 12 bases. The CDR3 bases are TGTGCCAGCAGCCGTGGCGGAGGAAATGAGCAGTTCTTC. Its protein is CASSRGGGNEQFF.

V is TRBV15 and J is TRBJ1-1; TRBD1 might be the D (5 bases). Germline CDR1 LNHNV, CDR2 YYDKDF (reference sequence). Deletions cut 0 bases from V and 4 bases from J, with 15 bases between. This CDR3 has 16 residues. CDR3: CATSRDPPGGGTEAFF. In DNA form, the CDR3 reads TGTGCCACCAGCAGAGATCCCCCTGGGGGGGGCACTGAAGCTTTCTTT.

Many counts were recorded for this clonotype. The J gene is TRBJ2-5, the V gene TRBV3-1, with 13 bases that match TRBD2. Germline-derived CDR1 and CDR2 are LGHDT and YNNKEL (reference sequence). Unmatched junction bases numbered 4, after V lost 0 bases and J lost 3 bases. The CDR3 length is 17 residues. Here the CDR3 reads CASSQDDGTSGEETQYF. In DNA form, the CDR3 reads TGTGCCAGCAGCCAAGACGACGGGACTAGCGGGGAAGAGACCCAGTACTTC.

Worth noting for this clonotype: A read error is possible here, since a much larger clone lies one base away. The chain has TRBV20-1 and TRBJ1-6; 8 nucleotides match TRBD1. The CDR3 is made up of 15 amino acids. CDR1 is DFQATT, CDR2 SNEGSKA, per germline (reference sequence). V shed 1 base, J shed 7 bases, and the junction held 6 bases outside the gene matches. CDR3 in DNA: TGCAGTGCTAGAGGGAGGACAGGGAGGAATTCACCCCTCCACTTT. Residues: CSARGRTGRNSPLHF.

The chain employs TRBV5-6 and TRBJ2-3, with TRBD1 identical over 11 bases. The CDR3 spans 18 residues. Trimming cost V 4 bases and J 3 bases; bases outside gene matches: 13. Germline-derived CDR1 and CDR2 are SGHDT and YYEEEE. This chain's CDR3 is CASSPGTGGWGPTDTQYF. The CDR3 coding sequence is TGTGCCAGCAGCCCCGGGACAGGGGGATGGGGGCCTACAGATACGCAGTATTTT.

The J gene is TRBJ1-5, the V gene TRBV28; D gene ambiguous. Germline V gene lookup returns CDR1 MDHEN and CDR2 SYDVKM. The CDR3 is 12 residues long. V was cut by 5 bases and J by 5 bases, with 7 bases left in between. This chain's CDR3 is CASSILHQPQHF. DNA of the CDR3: TGTGCCAGCAGTATCCTCCATCAGCCCCAGCATTTT.

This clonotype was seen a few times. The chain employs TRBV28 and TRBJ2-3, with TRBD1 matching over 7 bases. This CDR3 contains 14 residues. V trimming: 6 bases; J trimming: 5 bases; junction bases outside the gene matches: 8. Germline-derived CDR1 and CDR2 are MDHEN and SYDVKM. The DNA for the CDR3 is TGTGCCAGCAGCCTACAGGGGCATGTAGATACGCAGTATTTT. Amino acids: CASSLQGHVDTQYF.

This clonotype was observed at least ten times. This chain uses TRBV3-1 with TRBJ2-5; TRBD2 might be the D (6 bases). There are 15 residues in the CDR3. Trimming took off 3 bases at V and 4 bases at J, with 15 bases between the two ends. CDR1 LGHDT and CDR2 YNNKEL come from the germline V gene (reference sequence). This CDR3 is CASSQDGGYGETQYF. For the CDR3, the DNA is TGTGCCAGCAGCCAGGACGGGGGATACGGAGAGACCCAGTACTTC.

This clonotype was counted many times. The CDR3 is CASSLFRDGEAGYTF. The CDR3 DNA reads TGTGCCAGCAGTTTATTCAGGGACGGTGAAGCTGGCTACACCTTC. The rearrangement uses TRBV28 and TRBJ1-2; D might be TRBD1 (5 bases). This CDR3 is built from 15 residues. The V end lost 1 base, the J end lost 7 bases, and 16 bases lay between the germline ends. Germline V gene sequence: CDR1 MDHEN, CDR2 SYDVKM.

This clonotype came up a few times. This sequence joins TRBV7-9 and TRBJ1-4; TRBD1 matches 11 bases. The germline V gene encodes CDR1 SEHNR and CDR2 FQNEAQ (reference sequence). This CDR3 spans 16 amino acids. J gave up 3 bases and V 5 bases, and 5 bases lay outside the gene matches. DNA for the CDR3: TGTGCCAGCAGCCCCGGGACAGGGGGTTCTAATGAAAAACTGTTTTTT. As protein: CASSPGTGGSNEKLFF.

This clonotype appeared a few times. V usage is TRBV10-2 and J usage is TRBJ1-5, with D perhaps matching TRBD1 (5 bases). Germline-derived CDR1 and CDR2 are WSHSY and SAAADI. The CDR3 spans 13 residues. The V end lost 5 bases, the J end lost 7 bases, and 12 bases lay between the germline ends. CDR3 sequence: CASSTGGRQPQHF. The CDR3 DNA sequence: TGCGCCAGCAGTACTGGGGGGAGGCAGCCCCAGCATTTT.

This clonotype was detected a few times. In nucleotides, the CDR3 is TGTGCCAGCAGCCAAGGGGACAAAAGCTCCTACGAGCAGTACTTC. Protein: CASSQGDKSSYEQYF. This rearrangement joins TRBV3-1 to TRBJ2-7, with D perhaps TRBD1 (6 bases). This CDR3 comprises 15 residues. Trimming took off 1 base at V and 0 bases at J, with 10 bases between the two ends. CDR1 and CDR2 from the germline V gene are LGHDT and YNNKEL (reference sequence).

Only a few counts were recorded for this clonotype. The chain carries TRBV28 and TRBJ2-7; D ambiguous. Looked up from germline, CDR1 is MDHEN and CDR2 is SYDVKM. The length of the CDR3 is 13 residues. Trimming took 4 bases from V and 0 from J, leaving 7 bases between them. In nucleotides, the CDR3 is TGTGCCAGCAGTTCTCACAGCTCCTACGAGCAGTACTTC. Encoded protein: CASSSHSSYEQYF.

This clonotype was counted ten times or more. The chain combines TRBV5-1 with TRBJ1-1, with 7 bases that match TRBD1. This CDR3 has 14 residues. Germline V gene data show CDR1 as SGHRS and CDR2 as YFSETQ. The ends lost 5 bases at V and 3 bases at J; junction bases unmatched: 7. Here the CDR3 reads CASSKRDSYTEAFF. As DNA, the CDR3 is TGCGCCAGCAGTAAACGGGACAGTTACACTGAAGCTTTCTTT. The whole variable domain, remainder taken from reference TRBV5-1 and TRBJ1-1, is KAGVTQTPRYLIKTRGQQVTLSCSPISGHRSVSWYQQTPGQGLQFLFEYFSETQRNKGNFPGRFSGRQFSNSRSEMNVSTLELGDSALYLCASSKRDSYTEAFFGQGTRLTVV.

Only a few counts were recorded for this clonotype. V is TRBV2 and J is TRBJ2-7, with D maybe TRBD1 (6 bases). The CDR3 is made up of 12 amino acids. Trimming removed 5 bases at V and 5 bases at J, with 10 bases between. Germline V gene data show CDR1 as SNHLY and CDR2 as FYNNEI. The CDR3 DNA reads TGTGCCAGCAGTTCAGGGGTGGACGAGCAGTACTTC. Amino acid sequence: CASSSGVDEQYF.

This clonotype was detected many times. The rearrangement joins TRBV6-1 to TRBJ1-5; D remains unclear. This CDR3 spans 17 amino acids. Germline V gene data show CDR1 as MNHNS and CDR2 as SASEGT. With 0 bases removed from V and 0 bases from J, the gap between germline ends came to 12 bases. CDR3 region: CASSEAGNRYSNQPQHF. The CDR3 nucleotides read TGTGCCAGCAGTGAAGCAGGAAATAGATATAGCAATCAGCCCCAGCATTTT.

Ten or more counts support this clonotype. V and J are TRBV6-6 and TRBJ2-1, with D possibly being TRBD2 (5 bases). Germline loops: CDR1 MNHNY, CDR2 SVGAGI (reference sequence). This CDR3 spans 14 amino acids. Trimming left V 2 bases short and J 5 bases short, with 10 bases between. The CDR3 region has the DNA TGTGCCAGCAGTTACAGAGGGCGCGACAATGAGCAGTTCTTC. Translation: CASSYRGRDNEQFF.

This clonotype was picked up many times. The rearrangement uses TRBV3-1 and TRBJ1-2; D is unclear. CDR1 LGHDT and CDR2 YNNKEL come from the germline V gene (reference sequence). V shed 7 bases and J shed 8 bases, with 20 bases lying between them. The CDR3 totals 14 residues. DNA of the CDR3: TGTGCCAGCATGTCAACTGGGTCTCTAGGGGGCTACACCTTC. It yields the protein CASMSTGSLGGYTF.